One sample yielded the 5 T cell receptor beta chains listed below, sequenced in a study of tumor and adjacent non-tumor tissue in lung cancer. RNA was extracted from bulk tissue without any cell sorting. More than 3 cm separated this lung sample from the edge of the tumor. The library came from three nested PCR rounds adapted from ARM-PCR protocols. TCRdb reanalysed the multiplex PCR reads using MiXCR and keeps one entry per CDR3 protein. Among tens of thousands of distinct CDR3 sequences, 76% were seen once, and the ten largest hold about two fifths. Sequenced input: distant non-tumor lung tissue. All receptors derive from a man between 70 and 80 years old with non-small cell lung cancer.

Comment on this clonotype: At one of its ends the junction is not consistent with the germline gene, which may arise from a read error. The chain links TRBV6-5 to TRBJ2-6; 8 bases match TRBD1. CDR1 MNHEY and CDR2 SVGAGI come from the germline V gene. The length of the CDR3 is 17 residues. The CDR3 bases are TGTGCCAGCAGTTCCCGGTCAGGGGGCTCTGGGGCCAACGTCCTGAGTTTC. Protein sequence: CASSSRSGGSGANVLSF.

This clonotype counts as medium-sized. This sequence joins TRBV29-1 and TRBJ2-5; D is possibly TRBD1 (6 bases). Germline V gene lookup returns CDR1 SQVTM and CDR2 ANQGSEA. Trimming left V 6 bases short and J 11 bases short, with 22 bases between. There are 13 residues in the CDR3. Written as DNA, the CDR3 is TGCAGCGTGGCCGACAGGTTCCAAGAGAAACAGTACTTC. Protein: CSVADRFQEKQYF. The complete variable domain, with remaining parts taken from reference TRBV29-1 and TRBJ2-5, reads SAVISQKPSRDICQRGTSLTIQCQVDSQVTMMFWYRQQPGQSLTLIATANQGSEATYESGFVIDKFPISRPNLTFSTLTVSNMSPEDSSIYLCSVADRFQEKQYFGPGTRLLVL.

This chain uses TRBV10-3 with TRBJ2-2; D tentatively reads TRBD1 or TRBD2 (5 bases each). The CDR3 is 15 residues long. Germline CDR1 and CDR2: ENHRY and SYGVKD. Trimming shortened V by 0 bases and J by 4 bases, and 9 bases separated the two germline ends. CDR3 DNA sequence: TGTGCCATCAGTGAGTCATCGGGGCCCACCGGGGAGCTGTTTTTT. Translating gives CAISESSGPTGELFF.

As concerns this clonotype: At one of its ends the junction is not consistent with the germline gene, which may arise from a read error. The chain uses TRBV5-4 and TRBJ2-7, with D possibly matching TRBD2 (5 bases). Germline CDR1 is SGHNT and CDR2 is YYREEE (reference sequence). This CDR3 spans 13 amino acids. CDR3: CTSSSGLSYEQYF. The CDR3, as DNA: TGTACCAGCAGCTCGGGATTAAGCTACGAGCAGTACTTC.

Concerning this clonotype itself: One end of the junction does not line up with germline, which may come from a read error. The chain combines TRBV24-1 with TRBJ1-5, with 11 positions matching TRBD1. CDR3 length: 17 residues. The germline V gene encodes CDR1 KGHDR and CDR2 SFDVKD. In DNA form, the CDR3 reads TGTGCCACCTGTGAATCCGGACAGGGGGCGGGCAATCAGCCCCTGCATTTT. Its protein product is CATCESGQGAGNQPLHF.